The 10 T cell receptor beta chains below come from one sample, sequenced in a study of T cell responses to AZD1222 COVID-19 vaccine. Assay: immunoSEQ multiplex PCR; the TCRdb copy retains only in-frame clones and omits some. Among tens of thousands of clones listed, about 90% were seen once. Material: peripheral blood, obtained 28 days after the second AZD1222 dose. The source of these receptors is an adult who received the AZD1222 COVID-19 vaccine.

V is TRBV28 and J is TRBJ1-2, with a possible D match to TRBD1 (5 bases). V lost 1 base and J lost 5, with 14 bases in between. This CDR3 has 15 amino acids. Germline V gives CDR1 MDHEN, CDR2 SYDVKM. The DNA for the CDR3 is TGTGCCAGCAGTTTATCCCCTCCGGGACTTTATGGCTACACCTTC. It encodes CASSLSPPGLYGYTF.

V usage is TRBV5-4 and J usage is TRBJ2-3, with D possibly TRBD2 on 5 matching bases. The CDR3 loop spans 16 amino acids. CDR1 SGHNT and CDR2 YYREEE come from the germline V gene (reference sequence). V was clipped by 0 bases and J by 4 bases, with 15 bases between them. The DNA of the CDR3 is TGTGCCAGCAGCTTGGCCGGGCGGGTGGCAGCAGATACGCAGTATTTT. As protein: CASSLAGRVAADTQYF.

This clone is a singleton in its sample. The chain employs TRBV5-1 and TRBJ1-1; no reliable D call. Trimming stripped 2 bases from V and 4 bases from J, with 24 bases between. CDR1 is SGHRS and CDR2 is YFSETQ in the germline V gene. The CDR3 is made up of 18 amino acids. The DNA of the CDR3 is TGCGCCAGCAGCTTTTTGGGCCAGAAGAGTGTAGGTGGCACTGAAGCTTTCTTT. Encoded protein: CASSFLGQKSVGGTEAFF. Together with reference TRBV5-1 and TRBJ1-1, the CDR3 gives the full variable domain: KAGVTQTPRYLIKTRGQQVTLSCSPISGHRSVSWYQQTPGQGLQFLFEYFSETQRNKGNFPGRFSGRQFSNSRSEMNVSTLELGDSALYLCASSFLGQKSVGGTEAFFGQGTRLTVV.

The chain combines TRBV6-2 or TRBV6-3 with TRBJ2-7; D may be TRBD1 (6 bases). Germline-derived CDR1 and CDR2 are MNHEY and SVGEGT. V was shortened by 5 bases and J by 5 bases, with 16 bases between the two germline ends. This CDR3 contains 14 residues. CDR3 coding DNA: TGTGCCAGCAGTGTACAGGGATATACGGACGAGCAGTACTTC. It translates to CASSVQGYTDEQYF.

The sample holds one count of this clone. The germline gene is not matched at one end of the junction; a read error may be the cause. This sequence joins TRBV2 and TRBJ1-5; TRBD1 might be the D (5 bases). Looked up from germline, CDR1 is SNHLY and CDR2 is FYNNEI. This CDR3 is built from 12 residues. The CDR3 DNA is TGTGCCAGTACAGGCGACAATCAGCCTCAGCATTTT. Protein sequence: CASTGDNQPQHF.

V is TRBV12-3 or TRBV12-4 and J is TRBJ1-2, with 9 bases fitting TRBD1. Trimming removed 7 bases from V and 7 bases from J; junction bases left unmatched: 7. The CDR3 runs 13 residues. CDR3 sequence reads: CASTPDRGLGYTF. CDR3 in DNA: TGTGCCAGCACCCCGGACAGGGGACTTGGCTACACCTTC.

The rearrangement uses TRBV11-2 and TRBJ2-1; D may be TRBD2 (7 bases). The CDR3 totals 15 residues. CDR1 SGHAT and CDR2 FQNNGV come from the germline V gene. The V end was cut by 2 bases, the J end by 8 bases, with 16 bases between. The CDR3 DNA sequence: TGTGCCAGCAGCTTACTGGGCGGGGGCATTTATGAGCAGTTCTTC. Translated: CASSLLGGGIYEQFF.

J is TRBJ2-7 and V is TRBV7-8; D gene uncertain. Per germline, CDR1 SGHVS and CDR2 FQNEAQ. The CDR3 runs 16 residues. V shed 4 bases and J shed 0 bases, with 16 bases lying between them. CDR3 in DNA: TGTGCCAGCAGCTCCTACAGAGTAAAAAGCTCCTACGAGCAGTACTTC. Encoded protein: CASSSYRVKSSYEQYF.

The chain joins TRBV28 to TRBJ1-5; no reliable D call. The CDR3 is 12 amino acids. Trimming took off 7 bases at V and 0 bases at J, with 4 bases between the two ends. Germline CDR1 reads MDHEN; CDR2 reads SYDVKM. CDR3: CASTYSNQPQHF. Written as DNA, the CDR3 is TGTGCCAGCACCTATAGCAATCAGCCCCAGCATTTT. The full variable domain, rest sourced from reference TRBV28 and TRBJ1-5, is DVKVTQSSRYLVKRTGEKVFLECVQDMDHENMFWYRQDPGLGLRLIYFSYDVKMKEKGDIPEGYSVSREKKERFSLILESASTNQTSMYLCASTYSNQPQHFGDGTRLSIL.

The CDR3 bases are TGTGCCAGCAGTGATACAGGGGTCAATCAGCCCCAGCATTTT. Amino acid sequence: CASSDTGVNQPQHF. The chain carries TRBV25-1 and TRBJ1-5; TRBD1 matches at 7 bases. Per the germline V gene, CDR1 is MGHDK and CDR2 is SYGVNS. J lost 3 bases, V lost 3 bases, and 2 bases had no gene match. This CDR3 comprises 14 residues.